This T cell receptor beta chain came from a study of OX40 agonist ivuxolimab in advanced cancers. As for the study in general: Ivuxolimab, which is an agonistic anti-OX40 (CD134) antibody, was administered to the patients. Study outcomes and limitations: Averaged across samples, CD8+ T cells carried more expanded clones than CD4+ did.

Profiling relied on immunoSEQ multiplex PCR, and the TCRdb table lists in-frame clones only, not all of them. Of roughly 20,000 clones listed, around 85% are singletons. The CDR3 runs to 18 residues. The V gene end was trimmed by 1 base and the J gene end by 0 bases; junction bases not matched to a gene: 5. CDR1 and CDR2 (germline): MGHRA, YSYEKL. About this clone: Antigen unknown.

Exclusion of a patient followed from autoimmune disease history or systemic immunosuppression. The genes are TRBV4-1 and TRBJ2-3; TRBD2 matches 12 bases. This clonotype was obtained from an adult with an advanced solid tumor such as melanoma, head and neck, liver or kidney cancer. Source: CD4+ or CD8+ T cells sorted from blood, taken in a trial of the OX40 agonist ivuxolimab. CDR3 bases: TGCGCCAGCAGCCAAGTACTAGCGGGAGGTCTTAGCACAGATACGCAGTATTTT. It translates to CASSQVLAGGLSTDTQYF.